This entry lists 2 T cell receptor beta chains sequenced from one sample in a study of technical replicates of blood from several donors. This table comes from immunoSEQ multiplex PCR, and its TCRdb copy is limited to in-frame clones, with some not included. The sample has about 80,000 clones; approximately 93% are singletons. The sequenced material came from T cells isolated from PBMCs. Receptors originate from a human donor in good health.

CDR3 amino acids: CASSQDGTGEAFF. CDR3 nucleotide sequence: TGCGCCAGCAGCCAAGATGGCACAGGTGAAGCTTTCTTT. The gene calls are TRBV4-1 and TRBJ1-1; tentative D call: TRBD1 (5 bases). The CDR3 runs to 13 residues. Trimming left V 0 bases short and J 7 bases short, with 9 bases between. Germline V CDR1 and CDR2: MGHRA, YSYEKL.

This chain connects TRBV28 to TRBJ2-7; 8 positions match TRBD2. The length of the CDR3 is 15 residues. Germline V gene lookup returns CDR1 MDHEN and CDR2 SYDVKM. The ends lost 3 bases at V and 0 bases at J; junction bases unmatched: 4. CDR3 protein: CASSLAGGRSYEQYF. The DNA of the CDR3 is TGTGCCAGCAGTTTGGCGGGAGGCCGCTCCTACGAGCAGTACTTC.